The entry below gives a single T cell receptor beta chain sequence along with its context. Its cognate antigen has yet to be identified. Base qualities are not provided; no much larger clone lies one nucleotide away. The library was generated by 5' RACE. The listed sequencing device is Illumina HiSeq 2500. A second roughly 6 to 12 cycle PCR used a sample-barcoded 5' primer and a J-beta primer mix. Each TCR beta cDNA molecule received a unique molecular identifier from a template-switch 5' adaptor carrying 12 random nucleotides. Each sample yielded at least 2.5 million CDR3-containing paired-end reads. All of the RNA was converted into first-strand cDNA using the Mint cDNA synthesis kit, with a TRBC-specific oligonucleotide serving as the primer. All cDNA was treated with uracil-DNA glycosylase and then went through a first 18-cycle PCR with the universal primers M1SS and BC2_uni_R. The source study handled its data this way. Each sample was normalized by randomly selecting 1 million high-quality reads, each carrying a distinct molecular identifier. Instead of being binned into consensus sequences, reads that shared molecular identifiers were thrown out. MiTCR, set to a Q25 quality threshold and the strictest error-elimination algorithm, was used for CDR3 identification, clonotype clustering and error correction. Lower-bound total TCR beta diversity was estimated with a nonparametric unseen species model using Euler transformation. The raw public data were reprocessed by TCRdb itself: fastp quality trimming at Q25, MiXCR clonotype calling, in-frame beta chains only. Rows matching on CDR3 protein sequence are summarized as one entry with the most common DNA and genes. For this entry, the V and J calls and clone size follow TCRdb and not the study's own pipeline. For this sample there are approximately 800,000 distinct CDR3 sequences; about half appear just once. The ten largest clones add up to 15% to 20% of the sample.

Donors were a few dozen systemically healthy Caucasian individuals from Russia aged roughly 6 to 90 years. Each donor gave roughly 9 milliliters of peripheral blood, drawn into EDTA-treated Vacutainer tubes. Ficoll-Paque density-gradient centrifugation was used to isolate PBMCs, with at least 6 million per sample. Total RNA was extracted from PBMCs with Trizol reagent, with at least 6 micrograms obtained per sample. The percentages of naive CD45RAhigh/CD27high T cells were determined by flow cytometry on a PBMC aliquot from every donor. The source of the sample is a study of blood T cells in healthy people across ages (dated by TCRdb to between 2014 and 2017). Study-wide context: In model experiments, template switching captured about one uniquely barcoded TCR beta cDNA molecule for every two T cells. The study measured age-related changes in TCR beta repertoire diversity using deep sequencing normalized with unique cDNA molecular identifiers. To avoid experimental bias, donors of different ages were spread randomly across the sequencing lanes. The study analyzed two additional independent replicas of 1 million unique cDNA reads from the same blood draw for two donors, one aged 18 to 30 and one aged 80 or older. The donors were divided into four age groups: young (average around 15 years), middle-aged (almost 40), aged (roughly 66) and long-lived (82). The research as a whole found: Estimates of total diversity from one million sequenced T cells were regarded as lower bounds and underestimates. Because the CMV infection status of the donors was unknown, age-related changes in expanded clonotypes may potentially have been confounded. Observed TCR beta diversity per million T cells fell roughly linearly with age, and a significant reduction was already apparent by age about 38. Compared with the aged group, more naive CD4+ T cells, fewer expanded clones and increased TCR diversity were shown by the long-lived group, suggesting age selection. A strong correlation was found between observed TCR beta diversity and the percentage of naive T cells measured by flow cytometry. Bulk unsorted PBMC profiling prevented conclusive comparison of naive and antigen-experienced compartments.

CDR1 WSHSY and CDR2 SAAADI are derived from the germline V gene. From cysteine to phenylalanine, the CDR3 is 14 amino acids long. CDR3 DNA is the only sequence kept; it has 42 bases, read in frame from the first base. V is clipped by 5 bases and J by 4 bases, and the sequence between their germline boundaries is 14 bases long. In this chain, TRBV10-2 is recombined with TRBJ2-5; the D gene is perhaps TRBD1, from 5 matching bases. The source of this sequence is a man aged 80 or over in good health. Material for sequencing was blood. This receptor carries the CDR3 CASSLTGPGETQYF. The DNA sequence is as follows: TGCGCCAGCAGTTTAACAGGCCCTGGAGAGACCCAGTACTTC.